This T cell receptor beta chain was documented in a study of blood T cells in healthy people across ages. PCR was performed a second time for about 7 to 12 cycles using a sample-barcoded 5' primer and a J-beta primer mix. TCRdb used MiXCR to reprocess the 5' RACE reads, holding one entry per CDR3 protein. This table has around 870,000 distinct CDR3 sequences, about 30% appearing once. The CDR3 sequence is 13 residues long. Trimming took off 7 bases at V and 8 bases at J, with 15 bases between the two ends. Germline V gene sequence: CDR1 ENHRY, CDR2 SYGVKD. This clonotype was recorded many times. This TCR was recovered from a woman aged 80 or over in good health. The V and J genes are TRBV10-3 and TRBJ2-4; D tentatively fits TRBD1 or TRBD2 (6 bases each). Sequenced sample: blood. CDR3 in amino acids: CAIKRAGEDIQYF. The CDR3 region has the DNA TGTGCCATCAAACGGGCAGGGGAGGACATTCAGTACTTC.